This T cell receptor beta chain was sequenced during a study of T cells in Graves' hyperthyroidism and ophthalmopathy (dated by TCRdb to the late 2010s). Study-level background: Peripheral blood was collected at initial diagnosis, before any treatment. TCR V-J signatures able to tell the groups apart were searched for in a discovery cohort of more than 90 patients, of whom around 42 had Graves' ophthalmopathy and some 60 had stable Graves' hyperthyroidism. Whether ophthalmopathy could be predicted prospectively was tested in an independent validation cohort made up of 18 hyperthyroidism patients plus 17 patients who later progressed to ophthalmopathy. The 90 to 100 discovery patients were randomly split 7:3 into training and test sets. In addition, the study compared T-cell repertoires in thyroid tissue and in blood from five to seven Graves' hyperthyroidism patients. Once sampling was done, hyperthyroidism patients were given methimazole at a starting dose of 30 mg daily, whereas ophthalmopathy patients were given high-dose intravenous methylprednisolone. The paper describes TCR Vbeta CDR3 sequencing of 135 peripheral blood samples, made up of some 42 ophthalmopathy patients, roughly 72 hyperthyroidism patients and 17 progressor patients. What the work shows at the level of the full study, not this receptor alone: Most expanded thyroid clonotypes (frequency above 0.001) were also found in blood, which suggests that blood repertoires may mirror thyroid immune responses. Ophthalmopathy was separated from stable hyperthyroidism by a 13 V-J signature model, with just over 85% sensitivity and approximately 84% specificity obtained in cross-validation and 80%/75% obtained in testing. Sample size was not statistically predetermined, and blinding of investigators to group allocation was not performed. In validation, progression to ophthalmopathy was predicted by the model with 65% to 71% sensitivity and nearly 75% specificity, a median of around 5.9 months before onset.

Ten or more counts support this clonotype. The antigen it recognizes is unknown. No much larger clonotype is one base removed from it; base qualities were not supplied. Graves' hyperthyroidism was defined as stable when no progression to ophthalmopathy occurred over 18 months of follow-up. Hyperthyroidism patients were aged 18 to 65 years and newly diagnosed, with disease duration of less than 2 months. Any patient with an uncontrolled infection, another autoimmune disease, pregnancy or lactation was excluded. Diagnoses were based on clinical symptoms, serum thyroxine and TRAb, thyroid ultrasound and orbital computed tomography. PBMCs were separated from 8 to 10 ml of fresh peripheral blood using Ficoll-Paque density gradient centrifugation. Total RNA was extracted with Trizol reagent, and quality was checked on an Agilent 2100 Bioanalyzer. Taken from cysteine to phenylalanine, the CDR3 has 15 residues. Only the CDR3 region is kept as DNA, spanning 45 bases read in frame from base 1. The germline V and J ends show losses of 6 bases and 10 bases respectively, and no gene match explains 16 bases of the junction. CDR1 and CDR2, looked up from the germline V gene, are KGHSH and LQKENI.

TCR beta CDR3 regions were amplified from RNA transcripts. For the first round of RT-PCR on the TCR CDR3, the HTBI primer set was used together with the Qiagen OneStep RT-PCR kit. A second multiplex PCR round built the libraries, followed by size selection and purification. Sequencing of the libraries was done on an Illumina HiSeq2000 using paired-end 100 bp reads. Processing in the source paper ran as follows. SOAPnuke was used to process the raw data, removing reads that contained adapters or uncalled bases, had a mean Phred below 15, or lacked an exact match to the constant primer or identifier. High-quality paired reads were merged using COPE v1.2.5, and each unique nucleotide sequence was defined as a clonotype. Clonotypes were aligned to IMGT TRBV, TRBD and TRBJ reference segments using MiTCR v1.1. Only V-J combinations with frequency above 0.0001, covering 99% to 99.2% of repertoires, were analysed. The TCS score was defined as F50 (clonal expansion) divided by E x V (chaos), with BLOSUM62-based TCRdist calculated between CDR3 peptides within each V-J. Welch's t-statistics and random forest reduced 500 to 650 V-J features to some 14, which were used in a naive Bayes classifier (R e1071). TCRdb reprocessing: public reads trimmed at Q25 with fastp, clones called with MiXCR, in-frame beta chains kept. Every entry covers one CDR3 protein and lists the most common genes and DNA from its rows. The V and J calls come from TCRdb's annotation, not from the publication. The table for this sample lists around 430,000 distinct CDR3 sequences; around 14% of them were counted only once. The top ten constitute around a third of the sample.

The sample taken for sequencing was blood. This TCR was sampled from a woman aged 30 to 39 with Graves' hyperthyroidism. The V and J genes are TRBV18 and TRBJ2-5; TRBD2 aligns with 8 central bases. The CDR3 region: CASSHPGSGSWDQYF. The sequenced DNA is TGTGCCAGCTCCCACCCCGGGAGCGGGAGTTGGGACCAGTACTTC.